Listed here are 8 T cell receptor beta chains from one sample, sequenced in a study of early T cells in non-severe SARS-CoV-2 infection. TCRdb re-analysed the 5' RACE reads in MiXCR, keeping a single row per CDR3 protein. The data contain some 49,000 distinct CDR3 sequences, roughly 8% of them seen just once; the ten biggest clones take up around 4.4%. The sequencing input was whole blood. Receptors originate from an adult who was a healthcare worker with PCR-confirmed SARS-CoV-2 infection or an uninfected control (not recorded which).

The chain carries TRBV18 and TRBJ2-7; D possibly corresponds to TRBD2 (5 bases). Germline CDR1 reads KGHSH; CDR2 reads LQKENI. This CDR3 comprises 12 residues. Trimming removed 2 bases from V and 5 bases from J, with 7 bases in between. CDR3 in amino acids: CASSPSGNEQYF. Written as DNA, the CDR3 is TGTGCCAGCTCACCAAGCGGCAACGAGCAGTACTTC.

Only a few counts were recorded for this clonotype. The CDR3: CASSQQGNYGYTF. The CDR3 nucleotides are TGCGCCAGCAGCCAACAGGGAAACTATGGCTACACCTTC. The rearrangement uses TRBV4-1 and TRBJ1-2, with a weak D call TRBD1 (5 bases). The CDR3 covers 13 residues. Per germline, CDR1 MGHRA and CDR2 YSYEKL. Deletions cut 2 bases from V and 2 bases from J, with 6 bases between.

This clonotype was detected many times. J is TRBJ1-2 and V is TRBV6-6; 7 bases align to TRBD1. This CDR3 contains 16 residues. Germline CDR1 reads MNHNY; CDR2 reads SVGAGI (reference sequence). Trimming removed 7 bases from V and 2 bases from J; junction bases left unmatched: 13. The CDR3 loop is CASMRRIGQENYGYTF. DNA for the CDR3: TGTGCCAGCATGAGACGTATCGGACAGGAAAACTATGGCTACACCTTC.

The chain uses TRBV15 and TRBJ2-5; TRBD1 matches 8 bases. The CDR3 is made up of 14 amino acids. Germline-derived CDR1 and CDR2 are LNHNV and YYDKDF (reference sequence). Germline trimming cut 5 bases from V and 4 bases from J; bases unmatched to any gene: 6. In DNA, the CDR3 is TGTGCCACCAGCCTACGACAGGGGCCAGAGACCCAGTACTTC. It codes for CATSLRQGPETQYF.

The CDR3: CASSVILTATNEKLFF. CDR3 bases: TGTGCCAGCAGTGTTATTTTAACAGCAACTAATGAAAAACTGTTTTTT. The chain couples TRBV6-1 to TRBJ1-4; D uncertain. Trimming removed 4 bases at V and 0 bases at J, with 12 bases between. CDR3 length: 16 amino acids. Germline values: CDR1 MNHNS, CDR2 SASEGT.

V and J are TRBV7-9 and TRBJ2-1; TRBD2 agrees at 13 bases. This CDR3 contains 16 residues. Per the germline V gene, CDR1 is SEHNR and CDR2 is FQNEAQ (reference sequence). V dropped 7 bases and J dropped 5; count of bases not matched to a gene: 8. CDR3: CASTPPGLAGHNEQFF. The CDR3 nucleotides read TGTGCCAGCACCCCGCCGGGACTAGCGGGACACAATGAGCAGTTCTTC.

The chain links TRBV4-1 to TRBJ2-1; D gene ambiguous. Deletions cut 0 bases from V and 10 bases from J, with 13 bases between. This CDR3 spans 14 amino acids. Germline V gene data show CDR1 as MGHRA and CDR2 as YSYEKL. CDR3 protein: CASSQEARLREQFF. DNA of the CDR3: TGCGCCAGCAGCCAAGAAGCCCGACTGAGGGAGCAGTTCTTC.

This clonotype appeared a few times. This sequence joins TRBV6-6 and TRBJ2-2; D uncertain. The V gene lost 6 bases and the J gene lost 0 bases, with 17 bases spanning the gap. The CDR3 spans 17 residues. CDR1 MNHNY and CDR2 SVGAGI come from the germline V gene (reference sequence). CDR3 coding DNA: TGTGCCAGCAGCCTCGACCCAACCGGCCCGAACACCGGGGAGCTGTTTTTT. It yields the protein CASSLDPTGPNTGELFF.